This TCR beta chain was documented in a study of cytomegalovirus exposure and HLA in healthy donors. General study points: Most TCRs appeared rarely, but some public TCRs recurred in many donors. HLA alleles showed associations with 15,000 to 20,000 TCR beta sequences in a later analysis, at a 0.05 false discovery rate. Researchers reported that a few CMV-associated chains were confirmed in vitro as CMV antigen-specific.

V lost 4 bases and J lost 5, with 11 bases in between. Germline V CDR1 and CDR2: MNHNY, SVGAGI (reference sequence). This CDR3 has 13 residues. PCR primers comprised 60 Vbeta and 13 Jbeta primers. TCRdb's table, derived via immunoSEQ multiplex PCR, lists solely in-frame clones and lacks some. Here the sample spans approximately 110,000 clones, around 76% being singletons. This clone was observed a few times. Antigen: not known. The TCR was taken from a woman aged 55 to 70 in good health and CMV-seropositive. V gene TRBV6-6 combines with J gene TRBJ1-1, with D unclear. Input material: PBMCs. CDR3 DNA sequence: TGTGCCAGCAGTTCTGCGGGGAGGACTGAAGCTTTCTTT. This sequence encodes CASSSAGRTEAFF.